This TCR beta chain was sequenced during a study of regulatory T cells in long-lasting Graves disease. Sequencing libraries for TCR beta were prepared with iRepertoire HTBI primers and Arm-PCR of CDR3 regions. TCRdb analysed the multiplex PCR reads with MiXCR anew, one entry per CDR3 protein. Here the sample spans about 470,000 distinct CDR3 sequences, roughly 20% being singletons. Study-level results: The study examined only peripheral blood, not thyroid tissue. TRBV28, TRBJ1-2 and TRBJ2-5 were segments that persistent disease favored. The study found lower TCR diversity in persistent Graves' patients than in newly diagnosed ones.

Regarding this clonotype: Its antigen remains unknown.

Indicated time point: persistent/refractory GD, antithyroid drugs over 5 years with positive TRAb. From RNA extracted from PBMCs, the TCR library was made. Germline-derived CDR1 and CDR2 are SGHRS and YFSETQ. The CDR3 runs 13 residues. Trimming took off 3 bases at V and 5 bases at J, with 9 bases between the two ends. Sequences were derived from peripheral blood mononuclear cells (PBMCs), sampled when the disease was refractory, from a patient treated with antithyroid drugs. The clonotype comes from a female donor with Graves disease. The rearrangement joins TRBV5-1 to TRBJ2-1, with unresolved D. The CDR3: CASSSRVNNEQFF. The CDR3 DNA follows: TGCGCCAGCAGCTCCCGGGTAAACAATGAGCAGTTCTTC.